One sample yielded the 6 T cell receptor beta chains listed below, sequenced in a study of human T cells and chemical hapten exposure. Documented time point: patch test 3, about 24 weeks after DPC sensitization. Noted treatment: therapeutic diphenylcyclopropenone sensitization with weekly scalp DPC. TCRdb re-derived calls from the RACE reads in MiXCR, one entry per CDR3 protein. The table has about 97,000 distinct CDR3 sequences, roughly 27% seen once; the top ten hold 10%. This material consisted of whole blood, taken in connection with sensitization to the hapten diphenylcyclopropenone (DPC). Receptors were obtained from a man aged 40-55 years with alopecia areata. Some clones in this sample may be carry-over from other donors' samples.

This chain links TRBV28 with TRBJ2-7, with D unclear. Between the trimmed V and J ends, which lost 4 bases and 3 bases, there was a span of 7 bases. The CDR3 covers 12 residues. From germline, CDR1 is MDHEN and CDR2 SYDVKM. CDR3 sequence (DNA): TGTGCCAGCAGTTCCACAAGCTACGAGCAGTACTTC. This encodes CASSSTSYEQYF.

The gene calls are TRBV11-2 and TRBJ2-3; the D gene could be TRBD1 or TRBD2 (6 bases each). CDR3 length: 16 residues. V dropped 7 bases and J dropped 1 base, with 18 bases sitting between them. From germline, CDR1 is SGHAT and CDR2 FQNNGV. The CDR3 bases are TGTGCCAGCACCCAGGAGGGGGGAATGGGCACAGATACGCAGTATTTT. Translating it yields CASTQEGGMGTDTQYF.

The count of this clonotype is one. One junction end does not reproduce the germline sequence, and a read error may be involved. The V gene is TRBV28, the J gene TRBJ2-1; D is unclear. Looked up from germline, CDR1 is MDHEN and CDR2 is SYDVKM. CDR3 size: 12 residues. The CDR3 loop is CASSLSPNEQFF. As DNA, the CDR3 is TGTGCCAGCAGCTTATCCCCGAATGAGCAGTTCTTC.

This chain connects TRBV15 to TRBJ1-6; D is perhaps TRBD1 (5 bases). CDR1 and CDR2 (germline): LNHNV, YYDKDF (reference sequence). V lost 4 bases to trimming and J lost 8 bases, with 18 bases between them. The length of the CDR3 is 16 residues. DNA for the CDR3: TGTGCCACCAGCAAAGTTGGGGGTGGGCTGGATTCACCCCTCCACTTT. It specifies CATSKVGGGLDSPLHF.

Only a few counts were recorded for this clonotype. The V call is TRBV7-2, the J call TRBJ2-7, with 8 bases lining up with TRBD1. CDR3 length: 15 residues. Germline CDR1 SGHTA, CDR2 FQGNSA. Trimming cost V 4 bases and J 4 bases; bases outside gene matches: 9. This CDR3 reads CASSSRPGGSYEQYF. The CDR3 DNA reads TGTGCCAGCAGCTCGCGCCCAGGGGGCTCGTACGAGCAGTACTTC. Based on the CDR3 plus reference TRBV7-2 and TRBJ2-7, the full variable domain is GAGVSQSPSNKVTEKGKDVELRCDPISGHTALYWYRQSLGQGLEFLIYFQGNSAPDKSGLPSDRFSAERTGGSVSTLTIQRTQQEDSAVYLCASSSRPGGSYEQYFGPGTRLTVT.

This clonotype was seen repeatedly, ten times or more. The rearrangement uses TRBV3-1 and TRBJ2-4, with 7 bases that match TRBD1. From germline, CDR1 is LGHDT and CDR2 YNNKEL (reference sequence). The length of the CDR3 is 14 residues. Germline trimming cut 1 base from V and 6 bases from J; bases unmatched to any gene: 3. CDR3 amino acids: CASSQGGQRNIQYF. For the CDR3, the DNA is TGTGCCAGCAGCCAAGGGGGACAGAGAAACATTCAGTACTTC.